This TCR beta chain was captured by sequencing in a study of cytomegalovirus exposure and HLA in healthy donors (dated by TCRdb to between 2016 and 2019). Regarding the study in general: An earlier analysis of around 600 of the donors reported approximately 290 Gb of sequence data and some 120 million unique TCR beta sequences from 150 million to 200 million T cells. Roughly 300 gigabases of sequencing data and some 85 million unique TCR sequences were included in an early release covering about 600 HLA-typed donors. Among the 398 genotyped donors, around 81% belonged to the genetic ancestry cluster associated with self-reported Caucasian donors. The aim of the study was to test whether cataloging public T cell receptors could identify signatures of past pathogen exposure. Using immunosequencing, the study profiled T cell repertoires from some 670 subjects and related those repertoires to cytomegalovirus serostatus. Besides the first cohort of 666 subjects, a separate validation cohort made up of 90 to 150 different subjects was used. High-throughput TCR immunosequencing, statistical association of individual TCRs with disease status, and machine learning were combined to predict cytomegalovirus infection status. In a later analysis, previously published TCR beta repertoires from 550 to 750 donors were re-analyzed and high-resolution HLA genotyping was added so that TCR occurrence patterns could be studied. Rather than using new phenotypic data, the later analysis identified candidate immune exposures from TCR beta sequences and from how often those sequences occurred across donors. An earlier analysis of several hundred of the donors used high-throughput TCR beta sequencing to judge whether each TCR beta V gene segment behaved as functional or pseudogenic. Donor age, sex, ethnicity and CMV serostatus were compiled alongside the repertoire data. A later genetic analysis took genome-wide SNP genotypes for about three fifths of the roughly 670 donors and used that subset as a discovery cohort. Every discovery cohort repertoire had been produced on one sequencing platform. Class I and class II HLA loci were covered by the typing at four-digit resolution. Typing coverage varied by locus: about 629-640 donors for A, B, C, DRB1 and DQB1; roughly 520 for DQA1; approximately 570 for DPA1; more than 450 for DPB1. Because of strong linkage in the cohort, roughly five DR-DQ haplotypes were treated as single units for association and clustering. Across some 400 genotyped donors of the cohort, an average of about 240,000 unique TCR beta nucleotide sequences per donor were sequenced, and around 19% of those sequences were non-productive. Paper-wide results and their limitations: A later analysis reported that several top co-occurrence clusters appeared linked to parvovirus B19, influenza, CMV and Epstein-Barr virus. An association between a missense DCLRE1C variant and V-gene and J-gene trimming of TCR beta chains was found in a later genetic analysis and replicated in an independent cohort. According to a later analysis, most CMV-associated TCR beta chains appeared to be HLA-restricted, and the HLA associations seemed to be driven largely by CMV exposure. Because counts were too low, roughly 17 rarely observed V segments, including chromosome 9 orphons, were left out of the earlier analysis of 587 of the donors. The study gave a list of 150 to 200 TCR beta chains associated with cytomegalovirus. The 87-base-pair reads could not distinguish some IMGT-functional V segments, including TRBV6-2 and TRBV6-3, so those segments were excluded. Most TCR sequences were seen in very few donors, while some public TCRs were found in many individuals. Specific HLA alleles were associated with over 15,000 TCR beta sequences at a false discovery rate of 0.05 in a later analysis. In vitro tests confirmed that a few of the cytomegalovirus-associated TCR beta chains recognize cytomegalovirus antigens. Broadly in line with IMGT annotations, most TCR beta V segments showed up in productive rearrangements about 87% or about 30% of the time in an earlier analysis of about 500 of the donors. Assigning TCR associations to individual alleles was difficult when HLA alleles, especially DR and DQ, strongly co-occurred. The cohort was sequenced for TCR beta chains only, and without alpha or paired-chain data the features that could be detected were limited. Because HLA typing was unavailable for some donors at each locus, only the typed subset was used in association tests. Compared with equally common non-associated chains, HLA-associated TCR beta chains in a later analysis were more clonally expanded and had lower generation probabilities. A later genetic analysis reported fewer N-insertions in productive TCRs among donors in an Asian-associated ancestry cluster than the roughly 700-donor mean. In a later analysis, the rate of TCR association differed among HLA loci, with DRB1 alleles having the most associated TCRs and HLA-C alleles having the fewest. The sequencing pipeline was judged likely to have produced a cluster of highly shared sequence variants as a technical artifact. The only immune exposure information available for the cohort was CMV serostatus. Linkage disequilibrium might explain the correlated functional status among segregating V segments, but an unknown experimental factor could not be excluded. According to the authors, the approach could potentially be generalized to other disease states and immunological phenotypes. Presence/absence analyses assumed roughly uniform sequencing depth across donors, an assumption that may not hold. A further reported finding was that TCR beta sequences accurately predicted the HLA-A and HLA-B alleles for most subjects in the first cohort. In both the original and validation cohorts, the classifier was reported to diagnose cytomegalovirus status with high specificity and sensitivity.

In total, roughly 670 healthy bone marrow donors made up the cohort. At the time of sampling, every cohort member was nominally healthy, though immune exposures that went unrecorded were likely present. The donor was CMV seropositive and belonged to the group of 250 to 300 seropositive cohort members. A peripheral blood sample was provided by each donor, and peripheral blood mononuclear cells were used for TCR beta sequencing. The Qiagen DNeasy Blood Extraction Kit was used to extract genomic DNA from the blood cell samples. Library method: the immunoSEQ multiplex PCR assay. A mixture of 60 forward primers for TCR Vbeta segments and 13 reverse primers for TCR Jbeta segments was used in the multiplex PCR. The CDR3 region of rearranged TCR beta genes was amplified from genomic DNA with a multiplex PCR assay. The Illumina HiSeq System was used to sequence the amplified TCR beta libraries as 87-base-pair reads. Processing in the source paper ran as follows. A later analysis tallied 70 million to 100 million unique TCR beta chains across the approximately 670 repertoires, and approximately 9.9 million of those chains were shared by two or more donors. Raw reads were error-corrected and collapsed into unique sequences with a nearest-neighbor algorithm that merged closely related sequences to remove PCR and sequencing errors. V, D and J gene segments were assigned by aligning CDR3 sequences to IMGT reference sequences. For a sequence to be retained, a match of at least six nucleotides to both a V gene segment and a J gene segment was required. A rearrangement counted as productive if the CDR3 had no stop codons and remained in frame with V and J, and every other rearrangement counted as non-productive. CDR3 was defined according to IMGT convention as the region running from the second conserved V-encoded cysteine to the conserved J-encoded phenylalanine. The earlier analysis of some 540 of the donors excluded any sequence lacking an unambiguous match to a single V gene segment. An earlier analysis of 587 of the donors called V segments functional above 56.7% productive rearrangements and segregating when the between-donor standard deviation exceeded 5%. A statistical classification framework was developed to diagnose cytomegalovirus status using the catalog of TCR beta chain sequences. V and J gene assignment, in a later analysis, came from comparing TCR nucleotide sequences with IMGT/GENE-DB human TR gene sequences. The TCRdist pipeline was used in a later analysis to assign CDR3 sequences and most-parsimonious VDJ recombination scenarios. A later analysis defined each TCR beta chain by its CDR3 amino acid sequence plus V-gene family, and excluded reads lacking a unique V-gene family. To address suspected cross-contamination and a sequencing artifact, a later analysis removed roughly 580 highly shared, low-generation-probability nucleotide sequences. A later analysis calculated a clonal expansion index for each public chain from normalized within-repertoire ranks of inferred template counts. Generation probabilities in a later analysis came from a VDJ recombination model fitted to out-of-frame rearrangements, and those results were checked against IGoR. In a later analysis, hypergeometric tests were used to score TCR-TCR, TCR-HLA and TCR-CMV co-occurrence, with a repertoire-size bias correction applied to TCR pairs. False discovery rates were estimated in a later analysis by permuting HLA or CMV assignments 20 times. In a later analysis, co-occurring TCRs were grouped using DBSCAN, and TCRdist sequence similarity was added for clustering within HLA-allele-positive subsets. Repertoires with fewer than 30,000 or more than 120,000 public chains, plus five repertoires with anomalous nucleotide sharing, were excluded from co-occurrence clustering. In its TCRdb copy, this immuneACCESS table keeps in-frame sequences only and misses some clones. Where compared with another copy, unresolved V genes explain less than half of these, and the others have no known cause. V and J calls and clone size come straight from that table; D and trimming were deduced from the DNA. Recorded for this sample are some 95,000 clones; about three quarters of them occurred a single time. The biggest ten clones account for approximately 7.4% of the sample.

Details on this clone: No antigen is known for it. Per-base quality was not reported, and no clone a single base away is much larger than it.

Reading the germline V gene gives CDR1 KGHSH and CDR2 LQKENI. The V end gives up 0 bases and the J end 1 base, leaving 2 bases in the junction not matched to a gene. The CDR3 contains 15 residues, cysteine and phenylalanine counted. Of all the DNA, just the CDR3 is kept, 45 bases in frame from base 1. The chain is made from TRBV18 and TRBJ1-1, with 7 middle bases fitting TRBD1. The TCR originated in a man between 50 and 59 years old in good health and CMV-seropositive. The specimen sequenced was PBMCs. The CDR3 reads CASSPPTGPNTEAFF. The DNA sequence is as follows: TGTGCCAGCTCACCACCGACAGGGCCGAACACTGAAGCTTTCTTT.